Presented here are 20 T cell receptor beta chains from one specimen sequenced in a study of human thymus T cells. Thymus was obtained from resections taken during corrective heart surgery. The table came from immunoSEQ multiplex PCR; TCRdb's copy has only in-frame clones and leaves some out. The data show some 120,000 clones, around 94% seen once. What was sequenced was thymus tissue. The origin of the receptors is a boy in the first two years of life with a congenital heart defect but otherwise immunologically healthy.

This chain joins TRBV4-1 and TRBJ2-1; D may be TRBD1 (6 bases). Trimming pared 8 bases from V and 2 bases from J, leaving 13 bases between. The CDR3 covers 14 residues. Germline V CDR1 and CDR2: MGHRA, YSYEKL. The DNA for the CDR3 is TGCGCCAGCGGGGGCGGAAAAACCTACAATGAGCAGTTCTTC. As protein: CASGGGKTYNEQFF.

The V and J genes are TRBV2 and TRBJ1-2, with D maybe TRBD1 (6 bases). Looked up from germline, CDR1 is SNHLY and CDR2 is FYNNEI. CDR3 length equals 13 residues. Trimming took off 4 bases at V and 6 bases at J, with 12 bases between the two ends. This CDR3 reads CASSARRDNGYTF. DNA for the CDR3: TGTGCCAGCAGTGCACGCAGGGACAATGGCTACACCTTC.

The rearrangement joins TRBV9 to TRBJ1-1; unclear D gene. The V end lost 7 bases, the J end lost 5 bases, and 12 bases lay between the germline ends. The CDR3 spans 12 residues. Germline values: CDR1 SGDLS, CDR2 YYNGEE. The CDR3 loop reads CASSGIITEAFF. DNA of the CDR3: TGTGCCAGCTCCGGGATAATTACTGAAGCTTTCTTT.

V usage is TRBV7-9 and J usage is TRBJ2-3; no reliable D call. V lost 5 bases, J lost 2 bases, and 11 bases lay in between. This CDR3 comprises 14 residues. The germline V gene encodes CDR1 SEHNR and CDR2 FQNEAQ (reference sequence). CDR3 coding DNA: TGTGCCAGCAGCCCCCCTCTCCTCACAGATACGCAGTATTTT. This codes for CASSPPLLTDTQYF.

The chain joins TRBV5-1 to TRBJ1-1, with D maybe TRBD1 (5 bases). The CDR3 runs 15 residues. Germline lookup yields CDR1 SGHRS and CDR2 YFSETQ. Trimming cost V 1 base and J 5 bases, with 15 bases left between them. The CDR3 nucleotides read TGCGCCAGCAGCTTGCCCGGGACCTCCCCGACTGAAGCTTTCTTT. This gives the protein CASSLPGTSPTEAFF.

The chain has TRBV19 and TRBJ2-7; 12 nucleotides match TRBD1. CDR1 LNHDA and CDR2 SQIVND come from the germline V gene (reference sequence). Trimming took 5 bases from V and 5 from J; bases not matched to a gene: 4. There are 14 residues in the CDR3. CDR3 region: CASSLGTGGNEQYF. CDR3 coding DNA: TGTGCCAGTAGTCTCGGGACAGGGGGCAACGAGCAGTACTTC.

The chain links TRBV27 to TRBJ1-5, with a tentative D call TRBD1 (5 bases). Per germline, CDR1 MNHEY and CDR2 SMNVEV (reference sequence). Trimming pared 6 bases from V and 5 bases from J, leaving 14 bases between. The CDR3 has 14 amino acids. Written as DNA, the CDR3 is TGTGCCAGCAGACTCACCAGGGTCGATCAGCCCCAGCATTTT. Its protein product is CASRLTRVDQPQHF.

V gene TRBV5-8 combines with J gene TRBJ1-5, with D unresolved. From germline, CDR1 is SGHTS and CDR2 YDEGEE. Trimming left V 4 bases short and J 3 bases short, with 17 bases between. This CDR3 has 16 amino acids. CDR3 coding DNA: TGTGCCAGCAGCCTCTGGGCCCCGTTGGACAATCAGCCCCAGCATTTT. Encoded protein: CASSLWAPLDNQPQHF.

The chain couples TRBV14 to TRBJ2-7, with a weak D call TRBD1 (6 bases). V lost 0 bases and J lost 5, with 14 bases in between. This CDR3 is built from 15 residues. Looked up from germline, CDR1 is SGHDN and CDR2 is FVKESK. The CDR3 spells CASSQDRTAKDEQYF. The CDR3 region has the DNA TGTGCCAGCAGCCAAGATAGGACAGCGAAAGACGAGCAGTACTTC.

The rearrangement links TRBV11-2 to TRBJ2-2; weak D call: TRBD2 (5 bases). The CDR3 is 16 amino acids. Germline CDR1 and CDR2: SGHAT and FQNNGV. V was shortened by 7 bases and J by 2 bases, with 17 bases between the two germline ends. CDR3 residues: CASNPLAHLNTGELFF. Here the CDR3 DNA reads TGTGCCAGCAACCCCCTAGCACATCTAAACACCGGGGAGCTGTTTTTT.

The rearrangement joins TRBV4-3 to TRBJ2-2; tentatively, D is TRBD2 (6 bases). Trimming removed 4 bases at V and 4 bases at J, with 22 bases between. Germline V CDR1 and CDR2: LGHNA, YSLEER. The CDR3 runs 18 residues. The CDR3 region is CASSRTPLVHGGTGELFF. CDR3 coding DNA: TGCGCCAGCAGCCGCACACCCTTAGTTCACGGGGGCACCGGGGAGCTGTTTTTT.

The chain employs TRBV11-2 and TRBJ2-5; the match to TRBD2 covers 13 bases. The trim removed 8 bases at V and 2 bases at J, leaving 11 bases unmatched. CDR3 length: 17 amino acids. CDR1 and CDR2 (germline): SGHAT, FQNNGV. CDR3 coding DNA: TGTGCCAGCCGCGGGACTAGCGGGGCCACCCGTCAAGAGACCCAGTACTTC. The encoded protein is CASRGTSGATRQETQYF.

The rearrangement uses TRBV27 and TRBJ2-4; D remains ambiguous. Between the trimmed V and J ends, which lost 6 bases and 4 bases, there was a span of 10 bases. Germline V gene data show CDR1 as MNHEY and CDR2 as SMNVEV (reference sequence). This CDR3 region has 13 residues. CDR3 sequence (DNA): TGTGCCAGCAGGACACGTTCTAAAAACATTCAGTACTTC. Amino acids: CASRTRSKNIQYF.

The chain employs TRBV4-2 and TRBJ2-5; D possibly uses TRBD1 or TRBD2 (5 bases each). V was trimmed by 2 bases and J by 2 bases, leaving 18 bases between them. Germline CDR1 and CDR2: LGHNA and YNFKEQ. The CDR3 spans 17 residues. This chain's CDR3 is CASSQFPGPPPQETQYF. The CDR3 DNA sequence: TGTGCCAGCAGCCAATTCCCGGGACCACCCCCTCAAGAGACCCAGTACTTC.

The chain has TRBV27 and TRBJ2-3; the D is unclear. Trimming removed 7 bases from V and 3 bases from J, with 5 bases in between. The CDR3 is 11 residues long. The germline CDR1 and CDR2 sequences are MNHEY and SMNVEV (reference sequence). CDR3 sequence (DNA): TGTGCCAGCAAGGAGACAGATACGCAGTATTTT. It encodes CASKETDTQYF.

The genes are TRBV30 and TRBJ1-1; D remains unclear. Germline-derived CDR1 and CDR2 are GTSNPN and SVGIG (reference sequence). The CDR3 is 14 amino acids. The germline V and J ends were trimmed by 5 bases and 2 bases, with 15 bases remaining between them. The CDR3 spells CAWGATTDNTEAFF. CDR3 in DNA: TGTGCCTGGGGCGCCACAACTGATAACACTGAAGCTTTCTTT. Full variable domain (remainder filled in from reference TRBV30 and TRBJ1-1): SQTIHQWPATLVQPVGSPLSLECTVEGTSNPNLYWYRQAAGRGLQLLFYSVGIGQISSEVPQNLSASRPQDRQFILSSKKLLLSDSGFYLCAWGATTDNTEAFFGQGTRLTVV.

V and J are TRBV5-1 and TRBJ1-3; 8 bases agree with TRBD1. The germline CDR1 and CDR2 sequences are SGHRS and YFSETQ. The V and J ends lost 5 bases and 0 bases, in that order; junction bases with no gene match: 13. The CDR3 totals 18 residues. CDR3 nucleotide sequence: TGCGCCAGCAGACGGGAATATGACAGGGGAAGCTCTGGAAACACCATATATTTT. It translates to CASRREYDRGSSGNTIYF.

The J gene is TRBJ1-1, the V gene TRBV5-6, with 9 bases matching TRBD1. Germline CDR1 SGHDT, CDR2 YYEEEE. CDR3 length: 14 amino acids. Unmatched junction bases numbered 11, after V lost 3 bases and J lost 11 bases. As DNA, the CDR3 is TGTGCCAGCAGCTCATTGAACAGGGGGCGGTTGGCTTTCTTT. As protein: CASSSLNRGRLAFF.

The CDR3 DNA sequence: TGTGCCAGCAGCTCTGACAGGGGTGAGCAGCCCCAGCATTTT. It yields the protein CASSSDRGEQPQHF. The chain joins TRBV5-5 to TRBJ1-5, with 8 nucleotides matching TRBD1. The CDR3 is 14 amino acids. The V gene's germline CDR1 is SGHKS and CDR2 YYEKEE (reference sequence). J was trimmed by 7 bases and V by 3 bases; bases with no gene match: 6.

The V gene is TRBV5-1, the J gene TRBJ1-4; D gene unclear. CDR1 SGHRS and CDR2 YFSETQ come from the germline V gene. CDR3 length: 11 amino acids. V lost 2 bases and J lost 14, with 10 bases in between. CDR3 in amino acids: CASSFLGVLFF. CDR3 DNA: TGCGCCAGCAGCTTTTTGGGAGTTCTGTTTTTT.